The 26 T cell receptor beta chains listed next were all sequenced from one sample in a study of cytomegalovirus exposure and HLA in healthy donors. The primer mix had 60 Vbeta and 13 Jbeta primers. Profiling relied on immunoSEQ multiplex PCR, and the TCRdb table lists in-frame clones only, not all of them. The table lists under 150,000 clones, approximately 80% of them singletons. Input material: PBMCs. The source of these receptors is a man younger than 35 in good health and CMV-seronegative.

J is TRBJ2-7 and V is TRBV7-2, with 12 bases fitting TRBD2. The V segment lost 5 bases and the J segment 2 bases; nucleotides outside the gene matches: 10. Germline assignment: CDR1 SGHTA and CDR2 FQGNSA. There are 17 residues in the CDR3. The CDR3 spells CASSQLLAGGAAYEQYF. In DNA form, the CDR3 reads TGTGCCAGCAGCCAGCTACTAGCGGGAGGAGCCGCCTACGAGCAGTACTTC. Filled out from reference TRBV7-2 and TRBJ2-7, the complete variable domain reads GAGVSQSPSNKVTEKGKDVELRCDPISGHTALYWYRQSLGQGLEFLIYFQGNSAPDKSGLPSDRFSAERTGGSVSTLTIQRTQQEDSAVYLCASSQLLAGGAAYEQYFGPGTRLTVT.

CDR3 amino acids: CASSLAGDFLGQYF. The CDR3, as DNA: TGTGCCAGCAGTTTGGCAGGGGATTTTTTAGGGCAGTACTTC. The V gene is TRBV27, the J gene TRBJ2-7, with a tentative D call TRBD1 (6 bases). The CDR3 consists of 14 residues. The germline V gene encodes CDR1 MNHEY and CDR2 SMNVEV (reference sequence). Trimming shortened V by 3 bases and J by 9 bases, and 18 bases separated the two germline ends.

This clone was seen just once. The chain combines TRBV18 with TRBJ1-1, with D possibly being TRBD1 (5 bases). V was trimmed by 0 bases and J by 1 base, leaving 9 bases between them. Germline CDR1 reads KGHSH; CDR2 reads LQKENI. CDR3 length equals 15 residues. CDR3 bases: TGTGCCAGCTCACCACCGACTGGGGCGAACACTGAAGCTTTCTTT. Its protein is CASSPPTGANTEAFF. Full variable domain (outside the CDR3, taken from reference TRBV18 and TRBJ1-1): NAGVMQNPRHLVRRRGQEARLRCSPMKGHSHVYWYRQLPEEGLKFMVYLQKENIIDESGMPKERFSAEFPKEGPSILRIQQVVRGDSAAYFCASSPPTGANTEAFFGQGTRLTVV.

The chain employs TRBV11-2 and TRBJ2-7; D is perhaps TRBD1 (6 bases). The CDR3 consists of 14 residues. Per germline, CDR1 SGHAT and CDR2 FQNNGV. V gave up 4 bases and J gave up 0 bases, with 10 bases separating them. The CDR3 DNA follows: TGTGCCAGCAGCTGGGACACCCCCTCCTACGAGCAGTACTTC. It encodes CASSWDTPSYEQYF.

The V gene is TRBV19, the J gene TRBJ2-7; 8 bases agree with TRBD1. The J segment lost 0 bases and the V segment lost 0 bases, leaving 7 bases of the junction unmatched. Germline CDR1 reads LNHDA; CDR2 reads SQIVND (reference sequence). This CDR3 has 17 amino acids. DNA for the CDR3: TGTGCCAGTAGTATAGATGTCACCACAGGGGGCTCCTACGAGCAGTACTTC. As protein: CASSIDVTTGGSYEQYF.

The chain is built from TRBV30 and TRBJ1-2, with 8 bases fitting TRBD1. The length of the CDR3 is 13 residues. Germline V lookup: CDR1 GTSNPN, CDR2 SVGIG (reference sequence). J was trimmed by 7 bases and V by 4 bases; bases with no gene match: 8. CDR3 amino acids: CAWTGGLRGGYTF. The CDR3 DNA is TGTGCCTGGACAGGGGGCCTACGGGGTGGCTACACCTTC.

The V call is TRBV9, the J call TRBJ1-1; 11 bases align to TRBD1. The CDR3 sequence is 14 residues long. In germline, CDR1 is SGDLS, CDR2 YYNGEE. V was pared by 3 bases and J by 11 bases, with 9 bases of the junction left unmatched. CDR3 amino acids: CASSGAGTGGRAFF. CDR3 sequence (DNA): TGTGCCAGCAGCGGCGCAGGGACAGGGGGAAGGGCTTTCTTT.

CDR3 in DNA: TGTGCCAGCTCACCGGATGGACAGTCCTACGAGCAGTACTTC. This sequence encodes CASSPDGQSYEQYF. The chain couples TRBV18 to TRBJ2-7; the D gene is possibly TRBD1 (6 bases). The CDR3 has 14 amino acids. Germline lookup yields CDR1 KGHSH and CDR2 LQKENI. With 3 bases removed from V and 1 base from J, the gap between germline ends came to 10 bases. Complete variable domain (other parts from reference TRBV18 and TRBJ2-7): NAGVMQNPRHLVRRRGQEARLRCSPMKGHSHVYWYRQLPEEGLKFMVYLQKENIIDESGMPKERFSAEFPKEGPSILRIQQVVRGDSAAYFCASSPDGQSYEQYFGPGTRLTVT.

In its sample, this clone was seen a few times. The chain recombines TRBV6-5 with TRBJ1-5; D unclear. This CDR3 has 13 residues. Germline V lookup: CDR1 MNHEY, CDR2 SVGAGI. V was clipped by 6 bases and J by 6 bases, with 12 bases between them. CDR3 in DNA: TGTGCCAGCAGACTCCTGGGAGGTCAGCCCCAGCATTTT. It specifies CASRLLGGQPQHF.

The chain carries TRBV4-3 and TRBJ1-1, with TRBD1 matching over 7 bases. Germline CDR1 reads LGHNA; CDR2 reads YSLEER. V shed 4 bases, J shed 3 bases, and the junction held 5 bases outside the gene matches. The CDR3 totals 14 residues. The CDR3 reads CASSRADRDTEAFF. CDR3 DNA: TGCGCCAGCAGCCGAGCAGACAGGGACACTGAAGCTTTCTTT.

The chain uses TRBV9 and TRBJ2-1; 8 positions match TRBD2. The CDR3 contains 15 residues. Germline V gene data show CDR1 as SGDLS and CDR2 as YYNGEE. J was trimmed by 8 bases and V by 6 bases; bases with no gene match: 13. The CDR3 spells CASTPTGTSSYEQFF. In DNA form, the CDR3 reads TGTGCCAGCACCCCTACCGGGACTAGTAGTTATGAGCAGTTCTTC. The full variable domain, in which reference TRBV9 and TRBJ2-1 provide the parts outside the CDR3, is DSGVTQTPKHLITATGQRVTLRCSPRSGDLSVYWYQQSLDQGLQFLIQYYNGEERAKGNILERFSAQQFPDLHSELNLSSLELGDSALYFCASTPTGTSSYEQFFGPGTRLTVL.

V is TRBV11-2 and J is TRBJ1-1; D uncertain. Germline V gives CDR1 SGHAT, CDR2 FQNNGV. CDR3 length: 14 residues. The V end was cut by 6 bases, the J end by 3 bases, with 14 bases between. The chain's CDR3 is CASRPQGVHTEAFF. DNA of the CDR3: TGTGCCAGCAGGCCTCAAGGAGTACACACTGAAGCTTTCTTT.

For the CDR3, the DNA is TGTGCCAGCAGCGTAGGGAATACAGGGAGCACTGAAGCTTTCTTT. Amino acids: CASSVGNTGSTEAFF. This chain joins TRBV9 and TRBJ1-1; tentatively, D is TRBD1 (6 bases). Trimming cost V 0 bases and J 4 bases, with 13 bases left between them. Germline V CDR1 and CDR2: SGDLS, YYNGEE. The CDR3 sequence is 15 residues long.

This chain uses TRBV6-1 with TRBJ2-7; D perhaps matches TRBD1 (5 bases). The CDR3 has 13 amino acids. The ends were cut back, 5 bases at V and 3 bases at J, with 11 bases in the middle. Germline CDR1 reads MNHNS; CDR2 reads SASEGT. CDR3 region: CASSRTPGYEQYV. The CDR3 DNA reads as TGTGCCAGCAGTAGGACACCAGGCTACGAGCAGTACGTC.

The rearrangement joins TRBV5-1 to TRBJ1-2; TRBD1 matches at 10 bases. Germline V lookup: CDR1 SGHRS, CDR2 YFSETQ. The CDR3 extends over 14 amino acids. With V trimmed by 0 bases and J by 4 bases, 0 bases remained unmatched. In DNA, the CDR3 is TGCGCCAGCAGCTTGGGGACAGGGGGCTATGGCTACACCTTC. It specifies CASSLGTGGYGYTF.

The table lists this clone with a few counts. The rearrangement uses TRBV6-5 and TRBJ2-1, with D hard to call. This CDR3 comprises 14 residues. The germline V and J ends were trimmed by 0 bases and 7 bases, with 10 bases remaining between them. Germline V CDR1 and CDR2: MNHEY, SVGAGI. The CDR3 DNA reads TGTGCCAGCAGTTACTCGACACTTCCTAATGAGCAGTTCTTC. Translated, it gives CASSYSTLPNEQFF.

The V and J genes are TRBV6-5 and TRBJ2-1, with a possible D match to TRBD1 (5 bases). Germline V gives CDR1 MNHEY, CDR2 SVGAGI. CDR3 size: 14 residues. The ends were cut back, 0 bases at V and 6 bases at J, with 9 bases in the middle. CDR3 region: CASSYSLGVNEQFF. CDR3 in DNA: TGTGCCAGCAGTTACTCGTTAGGGGTCAATGAGCAGTTCTTC.

This sequence joins TRBV27 and TRBJ2-7; the match to TRBD2 covers 9 bases. V lost 3 bases, J lost 3 bases, and 3 bases stayed unmatched. The CDR3 sequence is 14 residues long. Germline V gives CDR1 MNHEY, CDR2 SMNVEV (reference sequence). CDR3 residues: CASSFAGGDYEQYF. The CDR3 nucleotides read TGTGCCAGCAGTTTTGCGGGAGGGGACTACGAGCAGTACTTC.

The chain links TRBV4-2 to TRBJ2-7, with TRBD1 identical over 7 bases. J was trimmed by 2 bases and V by 0 bases; bases with no gene match: 7. The CDR3 has 16 amino acids. Germline assignment: CDR1 LGHNA and CDR2 YNFKEQ. This CDR3 reads CASSQDGDRATYEQYF. The CDR3 bases are TGTGCCAGCAGCCAAGATGGTGACAGGGCCACCTACGAGCAGTACTTC.

The chain employs TRBV7-2 and TRBJ2-2; 8 nucleotides line up with TRBD2. The germline V gene has CDR1 SGHTA and CDR2 FQGNSA. The length of the CDR3 is 16 residues. V lost 5 bases to trimming and J lost 2 bases; unmatched junction nucleotides: 7. This CDR3 reads CASSPTSGGNTGELFF. CDR3 DNA sequence: TGTGCCAGCAGCCCGACGAGCGGGGGTAACACCGGGGAGCTGTTTTTT.

The chain recombines TRBV15 with TRBJ1-2; tentatively, D is TRBD1 (5 bases). The CDR3 covers 8 residues. Trimming took off 6 bases at V and 13 bases at J, with 6 bases between the two ends. CDR1 is LNHNV and CDR2 is YYDKDF in the germline V gene (reference sequence). The CDR3 loop is CATRDITF. In DNA form, the CDR3 reads TGTGCCACCAGGGACATCACCTTC.

This sequence joins TRBV27 and TRBJ2-5; tentatively, D is TRBD2 (5 bases). Germline CDR1 MNHEY, CDR2 SMNVEV (reference sequence). The CDR3 extends over 14 amino acids. Deletions cut 3 bases from V and 3 bases from J, with 11 bases between. In nucleotides, the CDR3 is TGTGCCAGCAGTTTCACGGGGTTGAAAGAGACCCAGTACTTC. Residues: CASSFTGLKETQYF.

The sample holds one count of this clone. The rearrangement uses TRBV10-2 and TRBJ2-3, with 9 nucleotides matching TRBD2. V dropped 4 bases and J dropped 2; count of bases not matched to a gene: 1. The germline V gene encodes CDR1 WSHSY and CDR2 SAAADI. CDR3 length: 14 residues. CDR3 residues: CASSVAGATDTQYF. For the CDR3, the DNA is TGCGCCAGCAGTGTAGCGGGAGCCACAGATACGCAGTATTTT.

The chain employs TRBV2 and TRBJ2-1; the match to TRBD2 covers 11 bases. From germline, CDR1 is SNHLY and CDR2 FYNNEI. Trimming at V came to 10 bases and at J to 4 bases, leaving 9 bases not matched to a gene. CDR3 size: 15 residues. The CDR3 DNA is TGTGCCATCCTGACCGGGACTAGCGGATACAATGAGCAGTTCTTC. It specifies CAILTGTSGYNEQFF.

This clone was observed once. V is TRBV6-6 and J is TRBJ1-6, with 7 positions matching TRBD1. Losses at the gene ends were 7 bases for V and 11 bases for J; bases not matched to a gene: 11. CDR3 length: 14 amino acids. Germline V lookup: CDR1 MNHNY, CDR2 SVGAGI (reference sequence). The CDR3 nucleotides are TGTGCCAGCAAATTCCGGGACAGTTATACACCCCTCCACTTT. Protein product: CASKFRDSYTPLHF.

The chain uses TRBV9 and TRBJ2-7; TRBD2 matches at 8 bases. The J segment lost 3 bases and the V segment lost 0 bases, leaving 2 bases of the junction unmatched. The length of the CDR3 is 14 residues. Germline CDR1 SGDLS, CDR2 YYNGEE. CDR3 DNA: TGTGCCAGCAGCGTAGACGGGGGGGACTACGAGCAGTACGTC. The encoded protein is CASSVDGGDYEQYV.